The following is a T cell receptor beta chain sequence with its context. Antigen unknown. Treatment of the sample: around 19 received Ad26.COV2.S at low or high dose, single or two shots; roughly five received placebo; per-sample allocation not given. The study sampled participants on day 63 after the first vaccine or placebo injection. Trimming left V 4 bases short and J 7 bases short, with 10 bases between. The CDR3 length is 12 residues. Per germline, CDR1 MNHEY and CDR2 SMNVEV (reference sequence). Profiled with immunoSEQ multiplex PCR; TCRdb holds only in-frame clones, not every one. The table lists about 480,000 clones, around nine tenths of them singletons. The data derive from a study of Ad26.COV2.S vaccination and SARS-CoV-2 variants. Study-level background: Donor was assigned to the Ad26.COV2.S arm of trial COV1001. Whole-study results and caveats: Comparability of non-spike TCR breadth was observed across vaccine and placebo recipients.

V and J are TRBV27 and TRBJ1-2; no definite D call. The material was peripheral blood, obtained in a trial of Ad26.COV2.S vaccine versus placebo. The receptor was isolated from a person aged 18 to 59 who received the Ad26.COV2.S COVID-19 vaccine or a placebo. CDR3 in DNA: TGTGCCAGCAGTTCTGGGTTGGGTGGCTACACCTTC. Residues: CASSSGLGGYTF.